This T cell receptor beta chain was found in a study of blood T cell repertoires in COVID-19. Study information: The United States, Italy and Spain supplied acute and convalescent COVID-19 samples. PBMCs, B-cell-depleted T cells, or T cells were the source of the cDNA or gDNA that made up the material.

The germline V gene encodes CDR1 SGHRS and CDR2 YFSETQ. This CDR3 has 15 residues. V was trimmed by 0 bases and J by 0 bases, leaving 7 bases between them. Original analysis: Amplifying reference gene primers gave estimates of nucleated cell counts. Sequenced by immunoSEQ multiplex PCR; TCRdb stores in-frame clones only, minus some. V and J calls and clone size are those listed in that table; D and trimming were worked out from the DNA. The table shows under 300,000 clones, with about 80% occurring only once. This receptor was obtained from a man aged 25 to 40 who had recovered from COVID-19. V usage is TRBV5-1 and J usage is TRBJ1-5; D uncertain. Sequencing used peripheral blood. The CDR3, as DNA: TGCGCCAGCAGCTTGGGAGGGCGTAGCAATCAGCCCCAGCATTTT. Amino acid sequence: CASSLGGRSNQPQHF.